A selection of T cell receptor beta chains follows, all from one sample in a study of T cells in Graves' hyperthyroidism and ophthalmopathy. Using its own MiXCR run on the multiplex PCR reads, TCRdb lists one record per CDR3 protein. Of about 640,000 distinct CDR3 sequences detected, more than 20% appear once; the ten largest clones hold about 35%. The sample consisted of blood. Receptors originate from a man aged 25-40 years with Graves' ophthalmopathy. The CDR3 runs from the conserved cysteine through the conserved F or W. Each record gives: V gene, D gene, J gene, clone size, CDR3 protein, CDR3 DNA. D genes are given only for firm matches. Where a row states a size, it is once, few, many or the class of an expanded clone; other rows omit it.

>TRBV9|TRBD2|TRBJ2-5|many
CASSGTSGSTETQYF
TGTGCCAGCAGCGGGACTAGCGGGAGCACCGAGACCCAGTACTTC
>TRBV4-2|NA|TRBJ1-6|few
CASSQGGYSSPLHF
TGTGCCAGCAGCCAAGGGGGTTACAGTTCACCCCTCCACTTT
>TRBV10-3|TRBD1|TRBJ2-7|NA
CASRPGTGGHEQYF
TGTGCCAGCCGGCCCGGGACAGGTGGCCACGAGCAGTACTTC
>TRBV19|NA|TRBJ1-5|NA
CASSMVGGDQPQHF
TGTGCCAGTAGTATGGTTGGAGGGGACCAGCCCCAGCATTTT
>TRBV28|NA|TRBJ2-7|NA
CASGDSFGRPEQYF
TGTGCCAGCGGTGATTCCTTCGGCAGACCCGAGCAGTACTTC
>TRBV30|NA|TRBJ1-5|many
CAWSRSRTTSNQPQHF
TGTGCCTGGAGCCGTTCCAGGACAACTAGCAATCAGCCCCAGCATTTT
>TRBV27|TRBD2|TRBJ2-4|NA
CASSFLTSWDIQYF
TGTGCCAGCAGTTTTCTGACTAGCTGGGACATTCAGTACTTC
>TRBV4-2|NA|TRBJ2-7|NA
CASSQEVQSYEQYF
TGTGCCAGCAGCCAAGAAGTTCAGTCCTACGAGCAGTACTTC
>TRBV2|TRBD2|TRBJ2-3|many
CASRLRLAGGTDTQYF
TGTGCCAGCAGACTAAGACTAGCGGGAGGGACAGATACGCAGTATTTT
>TRBV2|TRBD1|TRBJ1-2|many
CASRAGQGASGYTF
TGTGCCAGCAGAGCGGGACAGGGGGCTAGTGGCTACACCTTC
>TRBV7-3|NA|TRBJ1-6|NA
CASSSDSTVGPPLHF
TGTGCCAGCAGCTCAGATTCTACGGTGGGGCCACCCCTCCACTTT
>TRBV24-1|NA|TRBJ2-3|NA
CATSDPGVSTDTQYF
TGTGCCACCAGTGATCCGGGGGTCAGCACAGATACGCAGTATTTT
>TRBV28|TRBD2|TRBJ2-3|NA
CASRPWTSGGLYTDTQYF
TGTGCCAGCAGGCCCTGGACTAGCGGGGGGTTGTACACAGATACGCAGTATTTT
>TRBV6-2/TRBV6-3|NA|TRBJ2-2|NA
CASSYFTGTPNTGELFF
TGTGCCAGCAGTTACTTCACCGGGACCCCCAACACCGGGGAGCTGTTTTTT
>TRBV12-3/TRBV12-4|TRBD1|TRBJ2-5|many
CASSFFAGGKETQYF
TGTGCCAGCAGTTTTTTCGCAGGGGGCAAAGAGACCCAGTACTTC
>TRBV2|NA|TRBJ2-1|many
CASSELFYNEQFF
TGTGCCAGCAGTGAGCTCTTCTACAATGAGCAGTTCTTC
>TRBV5-1|NA|TRBJ1-1|many
CASSLEPPRTRRENTEAFF
TGCGCCAGCAGCTTGGAACCCCCGCGGACGAGACGTGAGAACACTGAAGCTTTCTTT
>TRBV10-3|NA|TRBJ2-7|few
CAISESYRKSEQYF
TGTGCCATCAGTGAGTCCTACAGGAAGTCCGAGCAGTACTTC
>TRBV20-1|TRBD2|TRBJ2-7|NA
CSARVRTSDYEQYF
TGCAGTGCTAGAGTGAGGACTAGCGACTACGAGCAGTACTTC
>TRBV20-1|TRBD2|TRBJ2-1|NA
CSASDSGKASYNEQFF
TGCAGTGCTAGCGATAGCGGGAAAGCCTCCTACAATGAGCAGTTCTTC
>TRBV6-2/TRBV6-3|TRBD2|TRBJ2-1|many
CASSYAGRLGLAGGYNEQFF
TGTGCCAGCAGTTACGCAGGCAGATTAGGACTAGCGGGAGGTTACAATGAGCAGTTCTTC
>TRBV2|NA|TRBJ2-1|NA
CASSRARGNGYNEQFF
TGTGCCAGCAGCCGCGCCCGGGGAAACGGGTACAATGAGCAGTTCTTC
>TRBV28|TRBD2|TRBJ2-7|many
CASSLMGEGYHEQYF
TGTGCCAGCAGCTTGATGGGGGAGGGGTACCACGAGCAGTACTTC
>TRBV6-1|NA|TRBJ2-3|NA
CASSENGQFTDTQYF
TGTGCCAGCAGTGAGAACGGACAGTTCACAGATACGCAGTATTTT
>TRBV10-2|TRBD2|TRBJ2-7|few
CASSGLAGFYEQYF
TGCGCCAGCAGTGGTCTAGCGGGGTTCTACGAGCAGTACTTC
>TRBV27|TRBD1|TRBJ1-1|NA
CASSTTGLNTEAFF
TGTGCCAGCAGCACGACAGGGCTGAACACTGAAGCTTTCTTT
>TRBV20-1|NA|TRBJ2-7|few
CSVQGASYEQYF
TGCAGTGTACAGGGAGCGAGCTACGAGCAGTACTTC
>TRBV6-5|NA|TRBJ1-6|NA
CASSYSARESGNSPLHF
TGTGCCAGCAGTTACTCGGCGAGGGAAAGCGGCAATTCACCCCTCCACTTT
>TRBV6-1|NA|TRBJ2-1|NA
CASSEMQGRNEQFF
TGTGCCAGCAGTGAAATGCAGGGGAGGAATGAGCAGTTCTTC
>TRBV7-9|NA|TRBJ2-1|few
CASSSKDNYEQFF
TGTGCCAGCAGCTCCAAGGACAATTATGAGCAGTTCTTC
>TRBV25-1|NA|TRBJ1-6|NA
CASSLGQINSPLHF
TGTGCCAGCAGCTTGGGGCAAATTAATTCACCCCTCCACTTT
>TRBV29-1|NA|TRBJ1-1|NA
CSVGPPGGSEAFF
TGCAGCGTTGGTCCCCCGGGGGGGAGTGAAGCTTTCTTT
>TRBV3-1|TRBD2|TRBJ2-7|few
CASSQDEGLAGSYEQYF
TGTGCCAGCAGCCAAGATGAAGGGCTAGCGGGGTCCTACGAGCAGTACTTC
>TRBV27|NA|TRBJ2-1|NA
CASSLGIVEAGYNEQFF
TGTGCCAGCAGTTTAGGGATTGTAGAGGCGGGTTACAATGAGCAGTTCTTC
>TRBV6-1|NA|TRBJ1-5|few
CASSRTENQPQHF
TGTGCCAGCAGTCGGACGGAGAATCAGCCCCAGCATTTT
>TRBV2|NA|TRBJ2-5|many
CASRGWSQETQYF
TGTGCCAGCAGGGGGTGGAGTCAAGAGACCCAGTACTTC
>TRBV28|NA|TRBJ1-5|many
CASSLGGHSNQPQHF
TGTGCCAGCAGTTTGGGGGGCCATAGCAATCAGCCCCAGCATTTT
>TRBV3-1|NA|TRBJ1-2|many
CASSQGAVLRGTYGYTF
TGTGCCAGCAGCCAAGGGGCAGTCCTCCGGGGAACCTATGGCTACACCTTC
>TRBV6-1|NA|TRBJ2-5|many
CASSGGQQETQYF
TGTGCCAGCAGCGGCGGACAGCAAGAGACCCAGTACTTC
>TRBV12-3/TRBV12-4|NA|TRBJ2-7|NA
CVSSFGGLSYEQYF
TGTGTCAGCAGTTTCGGTGGACTATCTTACGAGCAGTACTTC
>TRBV28|TRBD1|TRBJ1-1|once
CASSLLGGGRGFF
TGTGCCAGCAGTTTATTAGGAGGGGGCCGTGGTTTCTTT
>TRBV20-1|TRBD1|TRBJ2-2|NA
CSALGGGSTGELFF
TGCAGTGCCTTAGGGGGCGGAAGCACCGGGGAGCTGTTTTTT
>TRBV25-1|TRBD2|TRBJ2-1|once
CASSEWDLLAGGHNEQFF
TGTGCCAGCAGTGAATGGGATCTCCTAGCGGGAGGTCACAATGAGCAGTTCTTC
>TRBV28|NA|TRBJ1-5|NA
CASSQDSLTPGSNQPQHF
TGTGCCAGCAGTCAAGACTCCTTAACGCCGGGCAGCAATCAGCCCCAGCATTTT
>TRBV30|TRBD1|TRBJ1-1|few
CAWSGKGANTEAFF
TGTGCCTGGAGTGGAAAGGGGGCGAACACTGAAGCTTTCTTT
>TRBV5-1|NA|TRBJ1-1|NA
CASSLVGRLGGTEAFF
TGCGCCAGCAGCTTGGTAGGCCGGTTAGGTGGCACTGAAGCTTTCTTT
>TRBV10-3|TRBD1|TRBJ1-1|NA
CATSPGGLTEAFF
TGTGCCACCAGTCCAGGGGGGCTCACTGAAGCTTTCTTT
>TRBV7-9|TRBD1|TRBJ2-7|many
CASSLARDRAGEQYF
TGTGCCAGCAGCTTAGCGCGGGACAGGGCGGGCGAGCAGTACTTC
>TRBV7-8|TRBD2|TRBJ2-5|NA
CASSPPGRLAGVYF
TGTGCCAGCAGCCCCCCCGGACGGCTAGCGGGGGTCTACTTC
>TRBV27|NA|TRBJ2-3|few
CASSPPGIRTDTQYF
TGTGCCAGCAGTCCCCCTGGAATCCGCACAGATACGCAGTATTTT
>TRBV28|TRBD1|TRBJ1-1|many
CASSLFADRANTEAFF
TGTGCCAGCAGTTTATTTGCGGACAGGGCGAACACTGAAGCTTTCTTT
>TRBV10-3|TRBD1|TRBJ2-3|few
CAISESGQGHTQYF
TGTGCCATCAGTGAGTCTGGACAGGGGCATACGCAGTATTTT
>TRBV30|NA|TRBJ2-2|many
CAWSDSGELFF
TGTGCCTGGAGTGACAGCGGGGAGCTGTTTTTT
>TRBV12-3/TRBV12-4|NA|TRBJ1-5|NA
CASSPDPTVSRDQPQHF
TGTGCCAGCAGTCCGGACCCGACAGTTAGTAGGGATCAGCCCCAGCATTTT